This T cell receptor beta chain was obtained from a study of T cell repertoires in aging, cancer and after chemotherapy. Study as a whole: Repeat sampling of healthy donors over several months to years showed clear clonal overlap.

Trimming cost V 1 base and J 0 bases, with 15 bases left between them. Germline CDR1 reads SGHDT; CDR2 reads YYEEEE. The CDR3 extends over 17 amino acids. The template was genomic DNA from peripheral blood, not RNA. This clonotype is labeled as medium-sized. Rearranged V-D-J TRB sequences were amplified with a mixed TRB-A/B primer pool. One entry per CDR3 protein results from TCRdb running MiXCR on the multiplex PCR reads. The sample yields around 2,500 distinct CDR3 sequences, roughly 25% seen once. The sequence was collected from a human donor in good health. The material sequenced was blood. The rearrangement links TRBV5-6 to TRBJ2-3; possibly TRBD1 for D (6 bases). The CDR3 nucleotides read TGTGCCAGCAGCTTGACCCTTGACAGGCTTAGCACAGATACGCAGTATTTT. This sequence encodes CASSLTLDRLSTDTQYF.